This TCR beta chain was sequenced during a study of blood T cell repertoires in COVID-19. The overall study: T cells, B-cell-depleted T cells, or PBMCs provided the cDNA or gDNA that served as material.

In germline, CDR1 is SGHTA, CDR2 FQGNSA. Trimming removed 5 bases from V and 4 bases from J, with 11 bases in between. This CDR3 spans 13 amino acids. This clone occurred a few times. Original data processing: Amplification with reference gene primers provided the estimates of nucleated cell counts. The protocol was immunoSEQ multiplex PCR, while the TCRdb copy is restricted to in-frame clones and leaves out a portion. V and J calls and clone size are given by that table; D and trimming were obtained from the DNA. The sample records fewer than 250,000 clones, about 85% being singletons. The sample comprised peripheral blood. The clonotype originates from a man aged 40-55 years with acute or convalescent COVID-19. The gene calls are TRBV7-2 and TRBJ1-2; the D is unclear. The CDR3 DNA follows: TGTGCCAGCAGCATCGGGTCTGGCTATGGCTACACCTTC. Amino acids: CASSIGSGYGYTF.